These 27 T cell receptor beta chains were all obtained from the same sample, sequenced in a study of shared clonotypes between healthy human individuals. Data came from immunoSEQ multiplex PCR; TCRdb stores just in-frame clones and leaves some out. The sample has millions of clones, approximately 95% seen once. Input material: naive CD4+ T cells from PBMCs. Subset specified: CD45RA+ positively selected. These receptors were obtained from a man younger than 30 in good health. Some clones in this sample may be carry-over from other donors' samples.

The chain is built from TRBV6-5 and TRBJ1-5, with unresolved D. Germline values: CDR1 MNHEY, CDR2 SVGAGI. V was pared by 5 bases and J by 7 bases, with 12 bases between. This CDR3 comprises 13 residues. As DNA, the CDR3 is TGTGCCAGCAGTATCCAGGTAGGCCAGCCCCAGCATTTT. It specifies CASSIQVGQPQHF.

The rearrangement links TRBV9 to TRBJ2-7; D is perhaps TRBD1 (6 bases). CDR1 and CDR2 from the germline V gene are SGDLS and YYNGEE. The V end was cut by 0 bases, the J end by 8 bases, with 18 bases between. This CDR3 is built from 15 residues. Here the CDR3 DNA reads TGTGCCAGCAGCGTAGGCGTCAGGGGTATAAGTAAGCAGTACTTC. This translates into CASSVGVRGISKQYF.

Comments on this clone: At the DNA level, this CDR3 is encoded by other sequences in the same sample as well. The rearrangement links TRBV5-1 to TRBJ2-3; 8 positions agree with TRBD1. Germline V gene sequence: CDR1 SGHRS, CDR2 YFSETQ. This CDR3 has 15 amino acids. Trimming at V came to 7 bases and at J to 1 base, leaving 8 bases not matched to a gene. The CDR3: CASSPGTGGTDTQYF. CDR3 DNA sequence: TGCGCCAGCTCCCCAGGGACAGGTGGCACAGATACGCAGTATTTT.

The chain has TRBV29-1 and TRBJ1-2; D is undetermined. This CDR3 spans 13 amino acids. The V end was cut by 4 bases, the J end by 0 bases, with 9 bases between. The germline CDR1 and CDR2 sequences are SQVTM and ANQGSEA. The CDR3 loop reads CSVVVTTNYGYTF. CDR3 nucleotide sequence: TGCAGCGTTGTTGTCACAACTAACTATGGCTACACCTTC.

The chain joins TRBV28 to TRBJ1-4; 7 bases align to TRBD1. Germline CDR1 reads MDHEN; CDR2 reads SYDVKM. V lost 5 bases and J lost 8; bases outside the gene matches: 11. The length of the CDR3 is 15 residues. The CDR3 DNA is TGTGCCAGCAGTACCTACAGGGGAGATTGGGAAAAACTGTTTTTT. It yields the protein CASSTYRGDWEKLFF.

The gene calls are TRBV6-1 and TRBJ2-7, with D perhaps matching TRBD2 (6 bases). The germline V and J ends were trimmed by 3 bases and 0 bases, with 6 bases remaining between them. The CDR3 extends over 13 amino acids. Germline values: CDR1 MNHNS, CDR2 SASEGT. Written as DNA, the CDR3 is TGTGCCAGCAGTGACGGGGGCTCCTACGAGCAGTACTTC. It yields the protein CASSDGGSYEQYF.

A few counts support this clone. The rearrangement links TRBV10-3 to TRBJ1-3; D is unresolved. Germline CDR1 ENHRY, CDR2 SYGVKD. With 9 bases removed from V and 3 bases from J, the gap between germline ends came to 15 bases. The length of the CDR3 is 14 residues. The CDR3 here is CAISPRPNGNTIYF. The CDR3 nucleotides are TGTGCCATAAGTCCTCGGCCGAATGGAAACACCATATATTTT.

On this clone: This sample also contains other DNA sequences that code for the same CDR3. This chain joins TRBV19 and TRBJ1-2; weak D call: TRBD1 (6 bases). The V gene's germline CDR1 is LNHDA and CDR2 SQIVND (reference sequence). V gave up 1 base and J gave up 2 bases, with 8 bases separating them. The CDR3 is 14 residues long. CDR3 sequence reads: CASSIVQGNYGYTF. The CDR3, as DNA: TGTGCCAGTAGTATAGTGCAGGGGAACTATGGCTACACCTTC.

The chain is built from TRBV5-4 and TRBJ2-2, with D unclear. The CDR3 spans 12 residues. CDR1 and CDR2 from the germline V gene are SGHNT and YYREEE (reference sequence). V gave up 1 base and J gave up 9 bases, with 7 bases separating them. CDR3: CASSLNSRELFF. The CDR3 nucleotides are TGTGCCAGCAGCTTGAACAGTAGGGAGCTGTTTTTT.

There are a few counts of this clone. This chain uses TRBV19 with TRBJ1-5, with no clear D. V was shortened by 4 bases and J by 0 bases, with 10 bases between the two germline ends. The CDR3 totals 15 residues. Germline V lookup: CDR1 LNHDA, CDR2 SQIVND (reference sequence). The CDR3 bases are TGTGCCAGTAGTAGCGGACTGAATAGCAATCAGCCCCAGCATTTT. Translation gives CASSSGLNSNQPQHF.

This chain connects TRBV7-8 to TRBJ2-2; the match to TRBD1 covers 9 bases. This CDR3 contains 15 residues. Germline CDR1 is SGHVS and CDR2 is FQNEAQ. Trimming removed 4 bases from V and 6 bases from J; junction bases left unmatched: 6. CDR3 DNA: TGTGCCAGCAGCTACCAGGGACAGGGACCCGGGGAGCTGTTTTTT. Amino acids: CASSYQGQGPGELFF.

V gene TRBV28 combines with J gene TRBJ2-2; 12 bases map to TRBD2. The CDR3 is 17 amino acids. Losses at the gene ends were 0 bases for V and 5 bases for J; bases not matched to a gene: 4. CDR1 is MDHEN and CDR2 is SYDVKM in the germline V gene. The DNA of the CDR3 is TGTGCCAGCAGTTTATGGAAAGGACTAGCGGGAACCGGGGAGCTGTTTTTT. Amino acids: CASSLWKGLAGTGELFF.

There are a few counts of this clone. The rearrangement uses TRBV27 and TRBJ1-5; D perhaps matches TRBD1 (5 bases). V was pared by 5 bases and J by 2 bases, with 7 bases between. Germline lookup yields CDR1 MNHEY and CDR2 SMNVEV (reference sequence). The CDR3 sequence is 13 residues long. Here the CDR3 DNA reads TGTGCCAGCAGTCAACAGGGCAATCAGCCCCAGCATTTT. This codes for CASSQQGNQPQHF.

The rearrangement joins TRBV5-1 to TRBJ2-5; TRBD2 aligns across 7 bases. CDR3 length: 15 amino acids. The V gene end was trimmed by 2 bases and the J gene end by 2 bases; junction bases not matched to a gene: 6. Germline lookup yields CDR1 SGHRS and CDR2 YFSETQ. For the CDR3, the DNA is TGCGCCAGCAGCTTCGGCGGGGGAGAGCAAGAGACCCAGTACTTC. This codes for CASSFGGGEQETQYF.

V usage is TRBV28 and J usage is TRBJ2-3, with D possibly being TRBD2 (5 bases). V was shortened by 6 bases and J by 1 base, with 5 bases between the two germline ends. Germline CDR1 is MDHEN and CDR2 is SYDVKM. There are 12 residues in the CDR3. CDR3 nucleotides: TGTGCCAGCAGCGGGGGCACAGATACGCAGTATTTT. Translating it yields CASSGGTDTQYF.

In regard to this clone: The same CDR3 also results from other DNA sequences found in this sample. The V gene is TRBV5-1, the J gene TRBJ1-1; 8 bases match TRBD1. Germline trimming cut 0 bases from V and 1 base from J; bases unmatched to any gene: 2. Per the germline V gene, CDR1 is SGHRS and CDR2 is YFSETQ. This CDR3 contains 15 residues. Here the CDR3 DNA reads TGCGCCAGCAGCTTGGTAGGACAGGGGAACACTGAAGCTTTCTTT. It translates to CASSLVGQGNTEAFF.

The V and J genes are TRBV19 and TRBJ2-6, with D uncertain. The germline V gene has CDR1 LNHDA and CDR2 SQIVND (reference sequence). V was shortened by 6 bases and J by 0 bases, with 9 bases between the two germline ends. The CDR3 contains 15 residues. CDR3 protein: CASRDRSSGANVLTF. Here the CDR3 DNA reads TGTGCCAGTAGGGACCGGAGCTCTGGGGCCAACGTCCTGACTTTC.

The chain carries TRBV6-5 and TRBJ2-1, with D tentatively TRBD2 (5 bases). Per germline, CDR1 MNHEY and CDR2 SVGAGI. This CDR3 is built from 13 residues. V gave up 7 bases and J gave up 7 bases, with 14 bases separating them. In DNA form, the CDR3 reads TGTGCCAGCACCCTACATACGGGAAATGAGCAGTTCTTC. Translated: CASTLHTGNEQFF.

This chain joins TRBV7-3 and TRBJ2-3; 13 bases agree with TRBD2. J was trimmed by 4 bases and V by 5 bases; bases with no gene match: 9. The CDR3 has 17 residues. Germline V gene data show CDR1 as SGHTA and CDR2 as FQGTGA. The CDR3 sequence is CASSNGLAGVGADTQYF. For the CDR3, the DNA is TGTGCCAGCAGCAACGGACTAGCGGGAGTGGGAGCAGATACGCAGTATTTT.

Details on this clone: This CDR3 is also generated by other DNA sequences in the sample. The V and J genes are TRBV20-1 and TRBJ2-5; no reliable D call. V shed 3 bases and J shed 5 bases, with 4 bases lying between them. This CDR3 is 10 amino acids long. Germline CDR1 DFQATT, CDR2 SNEGSKA (reference sequence). The CDR3 DNA sequence: TGCAGTGCTAGTACGGAGACCCAGTACTTC. The encoded protein is CSASTETQYF.

The rearrangement joins TRBV7-2 to TRBJ1-5, with 8 bases that match TRBD1. The length of the CDR3 is 18 residues. The trim removed 1 base at V and 2 bases at J, leaving 10 bases unmatched. The V gene's germline CDR1 is SGHTA and CDR2 FQGNSA. CDR3 residues: CASSLEGAGGARNQPQHF. The CDR3 DNA reads TGTGCCAGCAGCTTAGAGGGGGCAGGGGGCGCTCGCAATCAGCCCCAGCATTTT.

This chain connects TRBV5-4 to TRBJ2-1; 12 bases map to TRBD2. The junction had 0 bases not matched to a gene; V was cut back by 3 bases and J by 5 bases. Germline V gene sequence: CDR1 SGHNT, CDR2 YYREEE (reference sequence). The CDR3 has 14 residues. CDR3 residues: CASSWTSGDNEQFF. CDR3 DNA: TGTGCCAGCAGCTGGACTAGCGGGGACAATGAGCAGTTCTTC.

The rearrangement uses TRBV27 and TRBJ1-2; D is possibly TRBD1 (5 bases). CDR3 length: 13 residues. CDR1 and CDR2 (germline): MNHEY, SMNVEV (reference sequence). Deletions cut 10 bases from V and 8 bases from J, with 20 bases between. The CDR3 DNA is TGTGCCACCTCCTTAGTGGAGGGGAAGGGCTACACCTTC. As protein: CATSLVEGKGYTF.

Turning to this clone: This specimen includes other DNA sequences encoding the same CDR3. The J gene is TRBJ2-5, the V gene TRBV20-1, with D maybe TRBD2 (6 bases). This CDR3 has 11 residues. V lost 6 bases to trimming and J lost 3 bases, with 8 bases between them. Germline loops: CDR1 DFQATT, CDR2 SNEGSKA (reference sequence). The CDR3 DNA is TGCAGTGCAACGGGGGAAGAGACCCAGTACTTC. Translating gives CSATGEETQYF.

Points on this clone: Other DNA sequences within the sample encode an identical CDR3. V usage is TRBV5-1 and J usage is TRBJ1-1; no clear D gene. The CDR3 consists of 15 residues. In germline, CDR1 is SGHRS, CDR2 YFSETQ. V dropped 0 bases and J dropped 0 bases, with 9 bases sitting between them. The CDR3 loop is CASSLGSGLNTEAFF. The CDR3 nucleotides read TGCGCCAGCAGCTTGGGGTCGGGCCTGAACACTGAAGCTTTCTTT.

J is TRBJ1-2 and V is TRBV5-1, with D possibly being TRBD1 (5 bases). The CDR3 consists of 13 residues. From germline, CDR1 is SGHRS and CDR2 YFSETQ. The V end lost 1 base, the J end lost 7 bases, and 11 bases lay between the germline ends. The CDR3 coding sequence is TGCGCCAGCAGCTTGAGGGGCGATCTTGGCTACACCTTC. This gives the protein CASSLRGDLGYTF.

CDR3 nucleotide sequence: TGTGCCAGCAGGTATCGGGGGACGCCGGGGGGCTACACCTTC. Its protein product is CASRYRGTPGGYTF. V is TRBV28 and J is TRBJ1-2; possible D gene TRBD1, 5 bases. The length of the CDR3 is 14 residues. Germline V gene sequence: CDR1 MDHEN, CDR2 SYDVKM. The V and J ends lost 6 bases and 8 bases respectively, with 19 bases between them.